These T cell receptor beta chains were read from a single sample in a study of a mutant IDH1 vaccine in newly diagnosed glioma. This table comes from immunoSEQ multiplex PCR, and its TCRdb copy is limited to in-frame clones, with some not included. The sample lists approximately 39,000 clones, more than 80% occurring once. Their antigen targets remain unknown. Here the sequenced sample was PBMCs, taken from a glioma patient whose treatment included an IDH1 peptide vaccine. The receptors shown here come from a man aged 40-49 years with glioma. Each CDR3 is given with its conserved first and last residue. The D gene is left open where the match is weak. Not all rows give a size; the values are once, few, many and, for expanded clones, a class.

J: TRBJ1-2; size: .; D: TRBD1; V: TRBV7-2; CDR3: CASSLVPGGQGSNYGYTF; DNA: TGTGCCAGCAGCTTAGTCCCCGGGGGACAGGGATCTAACTATGGCTACACCTTC
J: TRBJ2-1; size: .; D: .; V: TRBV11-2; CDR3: CASSLDRTGGDEQFF; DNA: TGTGCCAGCAGCTTAGACCGTACAGGTGGGGATGAGCAGTTCTTC
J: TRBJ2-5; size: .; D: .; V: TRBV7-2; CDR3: CASSPAVLGRAVTLETQYF; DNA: TGTGCCAGCAGCCCCGCCGTACTGGGGCGAGCCGTGACACTAGAGACCCAGTACTTC
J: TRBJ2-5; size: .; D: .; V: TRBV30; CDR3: CAWSGGFSRETQYF; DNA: TGTGCCTGGAGTGGGGGGTTCTCTAGAGAGACCCAGTACTTC
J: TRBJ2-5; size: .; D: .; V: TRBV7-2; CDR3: CASSLRGQTQYF; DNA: TGTGCCAGCAGCTTACGGGGCCAGACCCAGTACTTC
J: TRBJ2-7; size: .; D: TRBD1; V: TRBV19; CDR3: CASSIPRPGTGSYEQYF; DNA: TGTGCCAGTAGTATACCCCGGCCCGGGACAGGATCCTACGAGCAGTACTTC
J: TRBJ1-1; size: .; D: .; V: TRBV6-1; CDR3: CASSYGAEAFF; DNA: TGTGCCAGCAGTTACGGGGCTGAAGCTTTCTTT
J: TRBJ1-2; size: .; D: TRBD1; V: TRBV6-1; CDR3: CASKDTGGDGYTF; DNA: TGTGCCAGCAAGGATACAGGGGGCGATGGCTACACCTTC
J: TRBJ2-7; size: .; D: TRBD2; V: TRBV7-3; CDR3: CASSFQRGYEQYF; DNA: TGTGCCAGCAGCTTCCAGCGGGGATACGAGCAGTACTTC
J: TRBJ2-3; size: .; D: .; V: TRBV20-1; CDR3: CSARDRDTQYF; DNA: TGCAGTGCTAGAGACCGAGATACGCAGTATTTT
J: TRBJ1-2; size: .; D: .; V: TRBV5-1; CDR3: CASSLGHSNYGYTF; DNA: TGCGCCAGCAGCTTGGGGCATTCCAACTATGGCTACACCTTC
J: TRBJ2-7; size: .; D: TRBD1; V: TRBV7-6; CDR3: CASSLEIGQGPYYEQYF; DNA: TGTGCCAGCAGCTTAGAGATAGGACAGGGACCTTACTACGAGCAGTACTTC
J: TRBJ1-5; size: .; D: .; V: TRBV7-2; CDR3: CASSLTGNQPQHF; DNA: TGTGCCAGCAGCTTAACGGGCAATCAGCCCCAGCATTTT
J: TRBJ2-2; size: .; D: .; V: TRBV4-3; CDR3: CASSQGTDYTGELFF; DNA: TGCGCCAGCAGCCAAGGGACTGACTACACCGGGGAGCTGTTTTTT
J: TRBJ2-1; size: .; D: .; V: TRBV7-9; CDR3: CASSPGTISFYNEQFF; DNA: TGTGCCAGCAGCCCCGGGACCATAAGCTTCTACAATGAGCAGTTCTTC
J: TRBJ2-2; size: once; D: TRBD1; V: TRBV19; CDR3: CASSIVQGAAGELFF; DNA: TGTGCCAGTAGTATAGTACAGGGGGCCGCCGGGGAGCTGTTTTTT
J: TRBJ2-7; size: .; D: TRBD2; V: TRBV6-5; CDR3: CASSYSLSGSSYEQYF; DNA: TGTGCCAGCAGTTACTCTCTCAGCGGGAGCTCCTACGAGCAGTACTTC
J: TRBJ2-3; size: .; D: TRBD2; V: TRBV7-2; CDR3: CASSFQTSGGRTDTQYF; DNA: TGTGCCAGCAGCTTTCAAACTAGCGGGGGCCGCACAGATACGCAGTATTTT
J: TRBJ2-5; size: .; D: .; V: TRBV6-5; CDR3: CASHGKGGQETQYF; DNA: TGTGCCAGCCATGGGAAGGGGGGACAAGAGACCCAGTACTTC
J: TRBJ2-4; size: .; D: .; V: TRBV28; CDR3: CASSLAGELAKNIQYF; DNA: TGTGCCAGCAGTTTAGCGGGCGAGCTAGCCAAAAACATTCAGTACTTC
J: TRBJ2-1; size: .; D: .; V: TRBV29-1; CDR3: CSVEDGARLGEQFF; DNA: TGCAGCGTTGAAGATGGCGCTCGACTTGGGGAGCAGTTCTTC
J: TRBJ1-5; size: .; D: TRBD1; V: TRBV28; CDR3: CATGTGGNQPQHF; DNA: TGTGCCACCGGGACAGGGGGCAATCAGCCCCAGCATTTT
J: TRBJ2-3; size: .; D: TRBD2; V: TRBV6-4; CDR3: CASSPSGASTDTQYF; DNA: TGTGCCAGCAGCCCTAGCGGGGCTAGCACAGATACGCAGTATTTT
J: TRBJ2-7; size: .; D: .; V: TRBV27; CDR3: CASGAVSYEQYF; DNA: TGTGCCAGCGGGGCGGTCTCCTACGAGCAGTACTTC
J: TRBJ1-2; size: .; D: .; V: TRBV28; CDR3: CASSLQAVAQNYGYTF; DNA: TGTGCCAGCAGTCTTCAGGCGGTGGCCCAGAACTATGGCTACACCTTC
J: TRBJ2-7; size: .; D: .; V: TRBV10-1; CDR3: CASSPQGFSYEQYF; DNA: TGCGCCAGCAGCCCACAGGGATTTTCCTACGAGCAGTACTTC
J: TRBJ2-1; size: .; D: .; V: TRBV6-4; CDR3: CASSPSGLSYNEQFF; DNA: TGTGCCAGCAGTCCCTCGGGACTTTCATACAATGAGCAGTTCTTC
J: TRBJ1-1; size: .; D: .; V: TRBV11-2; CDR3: CASSLLRPLNTEAFF; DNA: TGTGCCAGCAGCTTATTGAGGCCTCTGAACACTGAAGCTTTCTTT
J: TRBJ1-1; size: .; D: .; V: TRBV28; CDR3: CASSWGTEAFF; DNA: TGTGCCAGCAGCTGGGGAACTGAAGCTTTCTTT
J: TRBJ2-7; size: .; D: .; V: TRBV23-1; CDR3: CASSQNGEPSYEQYF; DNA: TGCGCCAGCAGTCAAAATGGGGAGCCCTCCTACGAGCAGTACTTC
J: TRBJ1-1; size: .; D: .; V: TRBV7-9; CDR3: CASSLDVRNTEAFF; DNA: TGTGCCAGCAGCCTGGATGTGCGGAACACTGAAGCTTTCTTT
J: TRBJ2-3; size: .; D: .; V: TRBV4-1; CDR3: CASSLRPRGVSTDTQYF; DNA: TGCGCCAGCAGCCTCCGGCCCCGGGGAGTGAGCACAGATACGCAGTATTTT
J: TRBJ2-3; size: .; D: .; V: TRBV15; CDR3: CATSRGGGGPRDTQYF; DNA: TGTGCCACCAGCAGAGGAGGCGGGGGCCCCCGGGATACGCAGTATTTT
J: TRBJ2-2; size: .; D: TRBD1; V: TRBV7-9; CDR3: CASSGQVANTGELFF; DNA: TGTGCCAGCAGCGGACAGGTCGCGAACACCGGGGAGCTGTTTTTT
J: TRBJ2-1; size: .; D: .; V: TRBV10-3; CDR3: CAISDLVGVLNEQFF; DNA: TGTGCCATCAGTGATTTAGTAGGGGTATTAAATGAGCAGTTCTTC
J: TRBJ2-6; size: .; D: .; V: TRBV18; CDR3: CASSPLDSSLSGANVLTF; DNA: TGTGCCAGCTCACCACTTGACTCATCCCTCTCTGGGGCCAACGTCCTGACTTTC
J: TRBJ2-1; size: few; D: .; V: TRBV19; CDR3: CASTLAKTGYNEQFF; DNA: TGTGCCAGTACCCTCGCCAAAACAGGTTACAATGAGCAGTTCTTC
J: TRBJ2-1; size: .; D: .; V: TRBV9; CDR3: CASSPRGWANEQFF; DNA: TGTGCCAGCAGCCCCCGCGGGTGGGCCAATGAGCAGTTCTTC
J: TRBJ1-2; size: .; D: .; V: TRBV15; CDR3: CATSSNTGRYTF; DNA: TGTGCCACCAGCAGCAACACAGGGCGCTACACCTTC
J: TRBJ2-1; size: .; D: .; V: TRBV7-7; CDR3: CASSFGRSSYNEQFF; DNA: TGTGCTAGCAGCTTCGGGCGGAGCTCCTACAATGAGCAGTTCTTC
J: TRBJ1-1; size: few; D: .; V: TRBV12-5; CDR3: CASGSRTGVHGAFF; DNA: TGTGCTAGTGGTTCGAGGACGGGAGTACATGGAGCTTTCTTT
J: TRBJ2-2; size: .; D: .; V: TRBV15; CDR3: CATQQLTGNTGELFF; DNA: TGTGCCACCCAACAACTTACAGGGAACACCGGGGAGCTGTTTTTT
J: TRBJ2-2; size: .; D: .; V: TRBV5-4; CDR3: CANSGGGTGELFF; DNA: TGTGCCAACTCGGGGGGCGGGACCGGGGAGCTGTTTTTT
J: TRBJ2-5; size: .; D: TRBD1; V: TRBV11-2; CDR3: CASSAAGTEETQYF; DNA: TGTGCCAGCAGCGCCGCCGGGACAGAAGAGACCCAGTACTTC
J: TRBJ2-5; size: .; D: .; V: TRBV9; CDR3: CASSVGQQKETQYF; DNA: TGTGCCAGCAGCGTAGGGCAGCAGAAAGAGACCCAGTACTTC
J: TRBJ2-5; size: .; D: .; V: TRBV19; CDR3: CASSIAGAEFVYF; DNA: TGTGCCAGTAGTATAGCAGGGGCCGAATTCGTGTACTTC
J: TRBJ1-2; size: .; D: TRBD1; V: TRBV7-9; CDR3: CASSRGQGGWNGYTF; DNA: TGTGCCAGCAGCCGCGGACAGGGAGGATGGAATGGCTACACCTTC
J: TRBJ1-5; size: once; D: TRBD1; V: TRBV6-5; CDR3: CASSFDRGLSQPQHF; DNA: TGTGCCAGCAGTTTCGACAGGGGGCTGAGTCAGCCCCAGCATTTT
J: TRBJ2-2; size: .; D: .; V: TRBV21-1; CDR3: CASSKTFPGDGTGELFF; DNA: TGTGCCAGCAGCAAAACGTTCCCGGGGGATGGTACCGGGGAGCTGTTTTTT
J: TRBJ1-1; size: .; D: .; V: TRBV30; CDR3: CAWSGHTEAFF; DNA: TGTGCCTGGAGTGGGCACACTGAAGCTTTCTTT
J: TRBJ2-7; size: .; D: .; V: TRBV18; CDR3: CASSRQAYEQYF; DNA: TGTGCCAGCTCACGACAGGCCTACGAGCAGTACTTC
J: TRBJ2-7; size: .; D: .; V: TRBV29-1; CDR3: CSVITLAGIRNYEQYF; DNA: TGCAGCGTGATTACACTCGCAGGGATTCGGAACTACGAGCAGTACTTC
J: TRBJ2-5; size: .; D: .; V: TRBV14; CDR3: CASSGTAPEEETQYF; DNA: TGTGCCAGCAGCGGGACCGCACCGGAGGAAGAGACCCAGTACTTC
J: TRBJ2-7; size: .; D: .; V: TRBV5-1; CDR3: CASSADPGPYEQYF; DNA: TGCGCCAGCAGCGCGGATCCGGGCCCGTACGAGCAGTACTTC
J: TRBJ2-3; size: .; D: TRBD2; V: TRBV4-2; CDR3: CASSQASGRAGVWRADTQYF; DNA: TGTGCCAGCAGCCAGGCTAGCGGGAGGGCGGGGGTGTGGCGGGCAGATACGCAGTATTTT
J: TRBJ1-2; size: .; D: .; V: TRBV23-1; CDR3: CASTLARRLRGYTF; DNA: TGCGCCAGCACCCTAGCTCGTAGGCTCCGTGGCTACACCTTC
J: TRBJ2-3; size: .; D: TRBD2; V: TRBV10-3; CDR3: CAISEQAGGHNTQYF; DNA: TGTGCCATCAGTGAGCAAGCGGGGGGCCACAATACGCAGTATTTT
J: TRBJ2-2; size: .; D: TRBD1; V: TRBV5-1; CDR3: CASSFSAGTANTGELFF; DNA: TGCGCCAGCAGCTTTTCCGCCGGGACAGCGAACACCGGGGAGCTGTTTTTT
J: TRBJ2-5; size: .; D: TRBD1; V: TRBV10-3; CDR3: CAISRDRGLQETQYF; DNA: TGTGCCATCAGCAGGGACAGGGGGTTACAAGAGACCCAGTACTTC